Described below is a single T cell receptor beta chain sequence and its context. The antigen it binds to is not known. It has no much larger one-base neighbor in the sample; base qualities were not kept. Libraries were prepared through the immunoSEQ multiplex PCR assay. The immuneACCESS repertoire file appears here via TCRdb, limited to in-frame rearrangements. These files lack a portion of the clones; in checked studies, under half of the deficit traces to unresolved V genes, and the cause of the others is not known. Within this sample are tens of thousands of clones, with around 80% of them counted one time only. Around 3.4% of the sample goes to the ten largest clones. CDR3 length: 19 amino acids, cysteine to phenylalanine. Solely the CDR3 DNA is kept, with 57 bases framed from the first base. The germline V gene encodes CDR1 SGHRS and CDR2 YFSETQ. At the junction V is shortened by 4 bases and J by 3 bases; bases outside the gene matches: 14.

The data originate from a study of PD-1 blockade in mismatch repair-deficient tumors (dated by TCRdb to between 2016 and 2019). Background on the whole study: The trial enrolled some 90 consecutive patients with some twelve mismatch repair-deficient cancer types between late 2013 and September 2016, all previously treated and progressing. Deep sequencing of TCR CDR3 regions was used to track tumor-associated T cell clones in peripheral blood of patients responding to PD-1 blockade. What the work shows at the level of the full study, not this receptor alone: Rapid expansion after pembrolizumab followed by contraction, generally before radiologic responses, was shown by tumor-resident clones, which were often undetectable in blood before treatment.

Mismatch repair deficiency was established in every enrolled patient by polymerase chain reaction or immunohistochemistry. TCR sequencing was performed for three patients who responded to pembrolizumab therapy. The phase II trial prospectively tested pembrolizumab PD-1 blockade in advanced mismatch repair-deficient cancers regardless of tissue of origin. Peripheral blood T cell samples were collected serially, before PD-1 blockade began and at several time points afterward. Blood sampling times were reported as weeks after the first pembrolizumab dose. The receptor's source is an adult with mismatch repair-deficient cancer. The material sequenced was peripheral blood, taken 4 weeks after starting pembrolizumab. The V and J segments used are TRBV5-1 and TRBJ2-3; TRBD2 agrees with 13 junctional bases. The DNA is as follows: TGCGCCAGCAGCCCCGGGACTAGCGGGGCCAGGGCTTTGACAGATACGCAGTATTTT. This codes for CASSPGTSGARALTDTQYF.